The sequence of this T cell receptor (beta chain) was determined in a study of cytotoxic CD8 clonotypes in ibrutinib-treated CLL. Across the whole study: On average, each sample had 255,043 productive templates and more than 75,000 productive rearrangements.

The sample holds a few counts of this clone. Investigators sought sequencing depths of between 1 in 200,000 and 1 in 1 million T cells. Sequencing used immunoSEQ multiplex PCR; TCRdb keeps in-frame clones, though not all of them. This table holds about 120,000 clones, 45% to 65% found once. This CDR3 comprises 14 residues. Trimming stripped 4 bases from V and 2 bases from J, with 9 bases between. Germline CDR1 MRHNA, CDR2 SNTAGT. This receptor was obtained from a human donor with chronic lymphocytic leukemia. The chain joins TRBV6-4 to TRBJ1-5; perhaps TRBD1 as D (6 bases). The sample here was PBMCs, taken after 24 months of ibrutinib treatment. As DNA, the CDR3 is TGTGCCAGCAGTGCTGCAGGGGGCAATCAGCCCCAGCATTTT. Protein product: CASSAAGGNQPQHF.